This T cell receptor beta chain was sequenced in a study of regulatory T cells in long-lasting Graves disease. The CDR3 is 14 residues long. Germline CDR1 and CDR2: DFQATT and SNEGSKA (reference sequence). With 8 bases removed from V and 5 bases from J, the gap between germline ends came to 19 bases. Arm-PCR of CDR3 regions and iRepertoire HTBI primers were used to build TCR beta libraries. Via MiXCR, TCRdb re-called the multiplex PCR reads, giving one row per CDR3 protein. The data hold hundreds of thousands of distinct CDR3 sequences, with about 15% observed a single time. Noted time point: newly diagnosed GD, antithyroid drugs for less than 3 months. Making the TCR library involved RNA that had been extracted from PBMCs. These records were also assigned to another study, of T cells in Graves' hyperthyroidism and ophthalmopathy. From that paper: A set of HTBI primers served as the primers for a first-round RT-PCR of the TCR CDR3.

The rearrangement joins TRBV20-1 to TRBJ2-1, with TRBD1 as a possible D gene (5 bases). The source material was peripheral blood mononuclear cells (PBMCs), sampled at new diagnosis, from a patient treated with antithyroid drugs. The TCR comes from a woman aged 25 to 45 with Graves disease. CDR3 DNA: TGCAGTACAAATGGGGCTGGCGGCAACAATGAGCAGTTCTTC. Its translation is CSTNGAGGNNEQFF.